The clone carrying this T cell receptor (beta chain) has only a few counts. Its antigen is as yet unknown. This entry comes from a study of blood T cells in healthy people across ages. Whole-study context: The capture of about one barcoded beta molecule per two T cells was achieved by template switching.

J was trimmed by 9 bases and V by 4 bases; bases with no gene match: 6. Looked up from germline, CDR1 is LGHNA and CDR2 is YSLEER. The CDR3 is 15 amino acids. Per sample, at least 5 micrograms of total RNA were extracted. Through a sample-barcoded 5' primer and a J-beta primer mix, a second PCR was run for about 6 to 11 cycles. Using its own MiXCR run on the 5' RACE reads, TCRdb lists one record per CDR3 protein. This table has approximately 1.5 million distinct CDR3 sequences, 35% to 45% appearing once. Study-level findings and limits: Investigators treated diversity estimates from one million T cells as underestimates.

The TCR comes from a woman between 18 and 29 years old in good health. The rearrangement uses TRBV4-3 and TRBJ2-1; 13 nucleotides align to TRBD2. Sequences were obtained from blood. The CDR3 coding sequence is TGCGCCAGCAGCCTTACTAGCGGGAGGGCGAGTGAGCAGTTCTTC. This sequence encodes CASSLTSGRASEQFF.